This is a list of T cell receptor beta chains from one sample in a study of shared clonotypes between healthy human individuals. Assay: immunoSEQ multiplex PCR; the TCRdb copy retains only in-frame clones and omits some. Among about 2.3 million clones, about 90% were seen once, and the ten largest hold approximately 0.39%. The sequencing input was naive CD4+ T cells from PBMCs. All receptors come from a man younger than 35 in good health. Some clones in this sample may be carry-over from other donors' samples. CDR3s leave out the opening cysteine and the closing phenylalanine or tryptophan. The size field is filled for only some rows; it gives once, few, many or a size class.

V	size	J	CDR3
TRBV4-3	once	TRBJ2-3	ASSQLTRDTQY
TRBV5-1	.	TRBJ2-5	ASSGLTSAPKGETQY
TRBV7-3	once	TRBJ2-3	ASSQGDTQY
TRBV7-9	once	TRBJ1-2	ASRYGVDYGYT
TRBV11-2	.	TRBJ2-1	ASSHPGVAGLPYNEQF
TRBV7-2	.	TRBJ1-2	ASSQGQGFGYT
TRBV25-1	.	TRBJ2-7	ASSERYGILNPSEQY
TRBV5-4	.	TRBJ2-2	ASSRTGANTGELF
TRBV28	few	TRBJ1-1	ASSFAGTEAF
TRBV19	.	TRBJ2-5	ASSSGRETQY
TRBV5-1	.	TRBJ1-2	ASGGDRGRGYGYT
TRBV7-8	many	TRBJ2-7	ASSTQSGTGSSYEQY
TRBV7-3	once	TRBJ2-1	ASSLRRDGEQF
TRBV5-1	.	TRBJ1-3	ASSLAGPGYGNTIY
TRBV2	.	TRBJ2-1	ASSPLADNEQF
TRBV30	.	TRBJ1-5	AWSVQGGSNQPQH
TRBV6-5	.	TRBJ2-6	ASSFTGDSGANVLT
TRBV30	.	TRBJ1-5	AWNTGTGANSNQPQH
TRBV2	.	TRBJ1-3	ASRGSTGRNTIY
TRBV2	.	TRBJ1-2	ASRVDGYT
TRBV6-5	.	TRBJ2-7	ASSYWKGSSSYEQY
TRBV21-1	.	TRBJ2-5	ASSKNSGPETQY
TRBV2	.	TRBJ2-7	ASRNSGSSYEQY
TRBV28	once	TRBJ2-3	ASSPRPPAGGTDTQY
TRBV10-3	.	TRBJ2-1	AISESKGQQF
TRBV5-4	.	TRBJ2-5	ASSWGGGKETQY
TRBV6-6	.	TRBJ1-5	ASSYPELRGNQPQH
TRBV28	.	TRBJ1-4	ASRALRGKGATNEKLF
TRBV28	.	TRBJ2-7	ASSRWGNKRNEQY
TRBV15	.	TRBJ2-7	ATSRDVATSRNYEQY
TRBV5-1	few	TRBJ2-2	ASSRDWTAGELF
TRBV6-1	once	TRBJ2-4	ASSESHGTGNIQY
TRBV28	once	TRBJ1-4	ASSLPEGRRRGKLF
TRBV7-2	once	TRBJ2-6	ASSEQGRVAGANVLT
TRBV7-2	.	TRBJ1-1	ASSLASGGYTEAF
TRBV2	.	TRBJ1-2	ASSEYGSAGYT
TRBV27	.	TRBJ1-1	ASSTVAAGDTEAF
TRBV18	.	TRBJ2-7	ASSPSPYEQY
TRBV18	.	TRBJ1-1	ASSPTGTASEAF
TRBV28	.	TRBJ1-1	ASSFRAIQGAF
TRBV9	.	TRBJ2-5	ASSPRPTGETQY
TRBV7-3	.	TRBJ1-1	ASSLSGANTEAF
TRBV19	.	TRBJ2-7	ASSIWTSGSYEQY
TRBV27	.	TRBJ1-5	ASSTGTHNQPQH
TRBV7-8	.	TRBJ1-6	ASSPGQNSPLH
TRBV7-9	few	TRBJ1-3	ASSVLDTDYTIY
TRBV9	.	TRBJ2-1	ASSVNSPPYNEQF
TRBV27	.	TRBJ2-1	ASSLSNAGVYNEQF
TRBV15	.	TRBJ2-2	ATSRVTSGSNTGELF
TRBV25-1	.	TRBJ2-5	ASSGPNGRQETQY
TRBV28	.	TRBJ2-1	ASSLLDSYNEQF
TRBV30	.	TRBJ1-2	AWSFGTGSGGYT
TRBV27	.	TRBJ2-7	ASIARTGLRQY
TRBV7-9	.	TRBJ2-7	ASSLGRTPQDEQY
TRBV2	.	TRBJ1-1	ASSEPDRVGSTEAF
TRBV2	.	TRBJ2-3	ASSPQAREFTDTQY
TRBV6-5	.	TRBJ2-7	ASSRTKTGSYEQY